The 2 T cell receptor beta chains given below trace back to one sample, sequenced in a study of T cell responses to AZD1222 COVID-19 vaccine. Clones were read by immunoSEQ multiplex PCR, and TCRdb kept only the in-frame ones, dropping some. The sample comprises about 60,000 clones, approximately 82% of which are singletons, and approximately 20% rests with the top ten. This specimen was peripheral blood, taken on day 0 of AZD1222 vaccination. The receptors originated from an adult in good health.

The chain has TRBV28 and TRBJ2-7; 10 nucleotides align to TRBD1. This CDR3 spans 14 amino acids. CDR1 is MDHEN and CDR2 is SYDVKM in the germline V gene. V was pared by 5 bases and J by 4 bases, with 5 bases of the junction left unmatched. CDR3 sequence: CASSPDRGAYEQYV. The CDR3 region has the DNA TGTGCCAGCAGTCCGGACAGGGGGGCATACGAGCAGTACGTC.

The chain employs TRBV12-3 or TRBV12-4 and TRBJ2-4; D is undetermined. This CDR3 has 12 amino acids. The V end lost 6 bases, the J end lost 13 bases, and 16 bases lay between the germline ends. The CDR3 DNA reads as TGTGCCAGCAGCCGCGACCGGGCACGACAGTACTTC. This sequence encodes CASSRDRARQYF.